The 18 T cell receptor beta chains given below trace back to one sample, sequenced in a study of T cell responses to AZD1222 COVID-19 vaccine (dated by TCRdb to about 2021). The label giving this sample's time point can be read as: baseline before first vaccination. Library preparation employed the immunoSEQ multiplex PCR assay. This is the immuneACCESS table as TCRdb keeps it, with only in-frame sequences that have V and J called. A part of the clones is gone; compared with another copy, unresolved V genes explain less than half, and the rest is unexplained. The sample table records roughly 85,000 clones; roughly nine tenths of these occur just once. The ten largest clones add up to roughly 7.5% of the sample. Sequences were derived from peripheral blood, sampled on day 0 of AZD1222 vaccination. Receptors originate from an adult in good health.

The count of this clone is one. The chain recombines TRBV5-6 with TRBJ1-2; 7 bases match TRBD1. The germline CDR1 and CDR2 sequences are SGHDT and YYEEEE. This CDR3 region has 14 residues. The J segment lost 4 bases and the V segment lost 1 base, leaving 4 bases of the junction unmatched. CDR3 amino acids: CASSLTRGTYGYTF. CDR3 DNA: TGTGCCAGCAGCTTGACCAGGGGGACCTATGGCTACACCTTC.

CDR3 protein: CASSVLADSNTGELFF. In nucleotides, the CDR3 is TGTGCCAGCAGCGTCCTCGCAGATTCGAACACCGGGGAGCTGTTTTTT. The chain couples TRBV9 to TRBJ2-2; no clear D. Germline loops: CDR1 SGDLS, CDR2 YYNGEE. This CDR3 contains 16 residues. V dropped 2 bases and J dropped 0 bases, with 11 bases sitting between them.

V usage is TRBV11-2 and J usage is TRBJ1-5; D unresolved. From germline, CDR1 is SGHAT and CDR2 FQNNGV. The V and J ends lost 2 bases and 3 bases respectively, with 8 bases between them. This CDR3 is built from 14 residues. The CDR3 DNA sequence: TGTGCCAGCAGCTTACAAGGATTCAATCAGCCCCAGCATTTT. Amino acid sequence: CASSLQGFNQPQHF.

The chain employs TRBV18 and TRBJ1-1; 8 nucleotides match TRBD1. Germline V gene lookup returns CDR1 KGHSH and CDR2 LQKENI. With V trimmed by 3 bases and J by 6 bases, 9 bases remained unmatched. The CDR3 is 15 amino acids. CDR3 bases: TGTGCCAGCTCACCGAATCGGGGACAGGCGCCTGAAGCTTTCTTT. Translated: CASSPNRGQAPEAFF. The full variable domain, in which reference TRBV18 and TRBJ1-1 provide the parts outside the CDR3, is NAGVMQNPRHLVRRRGQEARLRCSPMKGHSHVYWYRQLPEEGLKFMVYLQKENIIDESGMPKERFSAEFPKEGPSILRIQQVVRGDSAAYFCASSPNRGQAPEAFFGQGTRLTVV.

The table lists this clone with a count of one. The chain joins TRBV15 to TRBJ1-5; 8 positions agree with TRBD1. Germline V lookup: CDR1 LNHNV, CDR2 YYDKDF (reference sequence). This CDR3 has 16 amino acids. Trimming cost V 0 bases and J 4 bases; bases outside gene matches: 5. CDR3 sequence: CATSREGTGLNQPQHF. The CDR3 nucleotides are TGTGCCACCAGCAGAGAAGGGACAGGACTGAATCAGCCCCAGCATTTT.

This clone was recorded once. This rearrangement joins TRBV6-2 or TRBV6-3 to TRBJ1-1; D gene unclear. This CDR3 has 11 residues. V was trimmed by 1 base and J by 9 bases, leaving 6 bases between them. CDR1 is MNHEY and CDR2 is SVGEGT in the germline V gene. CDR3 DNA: TGTGCCAGCAGTTACTTCGGAAAAGCTTTCTTT. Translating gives CASSYFGKAFF.

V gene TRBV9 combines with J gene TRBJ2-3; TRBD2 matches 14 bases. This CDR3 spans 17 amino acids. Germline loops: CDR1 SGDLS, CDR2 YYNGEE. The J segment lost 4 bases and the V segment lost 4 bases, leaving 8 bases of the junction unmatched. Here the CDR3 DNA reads TGTGCCAGCAGCCCACGGGGACTAGCGGGAGACGCAGATACGCAGTATTTT. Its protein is CASSPRGLAGDADTQYF.

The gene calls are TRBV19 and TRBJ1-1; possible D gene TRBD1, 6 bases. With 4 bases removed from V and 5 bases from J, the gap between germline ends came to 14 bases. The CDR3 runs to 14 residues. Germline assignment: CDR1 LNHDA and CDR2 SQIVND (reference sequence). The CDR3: CASSTTGTVTEAFF. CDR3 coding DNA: TGTGCCAGTAGTACAACAGGGACGGTGACTGAAGCTTTCTTT.

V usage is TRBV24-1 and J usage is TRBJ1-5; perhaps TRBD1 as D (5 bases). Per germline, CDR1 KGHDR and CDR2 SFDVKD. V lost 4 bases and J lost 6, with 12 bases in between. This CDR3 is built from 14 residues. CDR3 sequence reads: CATSEPGRGQPQHF. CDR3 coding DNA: TGTGCCACCAGTGAGCCGGGACGTGGTCAGCCCCAGCATTTT.

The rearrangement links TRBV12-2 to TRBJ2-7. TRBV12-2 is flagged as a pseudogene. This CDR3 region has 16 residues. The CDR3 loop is CASRPLRNKRIYEQYF. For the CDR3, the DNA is TGTGCAAGTCGCCCCCTTAGGAACAAAAGGATCTACGAGCAGTACTTC.

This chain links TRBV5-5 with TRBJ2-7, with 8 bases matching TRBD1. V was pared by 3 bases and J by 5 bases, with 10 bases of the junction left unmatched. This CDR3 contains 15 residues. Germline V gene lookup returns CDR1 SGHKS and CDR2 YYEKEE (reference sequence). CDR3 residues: CASSYRDRSLDEQYF. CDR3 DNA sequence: TGTGCCAGCAGCTACCGGGACAGGAGTCTTGACGAGCAGTACTTC.

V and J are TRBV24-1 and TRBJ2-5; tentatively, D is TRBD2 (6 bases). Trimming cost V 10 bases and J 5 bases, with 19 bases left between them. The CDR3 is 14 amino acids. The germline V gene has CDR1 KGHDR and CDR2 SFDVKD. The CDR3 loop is CATGGGRTIETQYF. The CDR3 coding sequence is TGTGCCACGGGAGGCGGCAGAACGATTGAGACCCAGTACTTC.

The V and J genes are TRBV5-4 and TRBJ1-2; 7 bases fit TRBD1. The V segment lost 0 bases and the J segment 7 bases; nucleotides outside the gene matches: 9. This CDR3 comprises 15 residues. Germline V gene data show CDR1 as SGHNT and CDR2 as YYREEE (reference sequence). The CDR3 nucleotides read TGTGCCAGCAGCTTGGACGACAGGGTAGTAAGTGGCTACACCTTC. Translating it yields CASSLDDRVVSGYTF. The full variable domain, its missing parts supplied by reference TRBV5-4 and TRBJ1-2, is ETGVTQSPTHLIKTRGQQVTLRCSSQSGHNTVSWYQQALGQGPQFIFQYYREEENGRGNFPPRFSGLQFPNYSSELNVNALELDDSALYLCASSLDDRVVSGYTFGSGTRLTVV.

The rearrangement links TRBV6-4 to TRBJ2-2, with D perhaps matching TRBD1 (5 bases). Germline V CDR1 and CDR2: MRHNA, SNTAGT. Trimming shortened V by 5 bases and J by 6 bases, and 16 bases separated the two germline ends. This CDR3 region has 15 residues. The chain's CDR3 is CASSYDRSGAGELFF. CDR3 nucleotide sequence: TGTGCCAGCAGTTACGACAGATCTGGTGCCGGGGAGCTGTTTTTT.

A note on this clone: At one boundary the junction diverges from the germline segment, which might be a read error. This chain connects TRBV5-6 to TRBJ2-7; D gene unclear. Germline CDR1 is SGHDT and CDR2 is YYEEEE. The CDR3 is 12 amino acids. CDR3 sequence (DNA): TGTGCCAGCAGCACCCCTAACAGCAAAGGCCTCTTC. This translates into CASSTPNSKGLF.

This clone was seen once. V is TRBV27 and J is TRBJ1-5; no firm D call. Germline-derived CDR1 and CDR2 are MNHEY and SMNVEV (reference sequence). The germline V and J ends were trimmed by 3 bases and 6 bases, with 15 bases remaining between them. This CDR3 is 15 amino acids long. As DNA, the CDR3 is TGTGCCAGCAGTTTCGAAGGCCTAAAGGGTCAGCCCCAGCATTTT. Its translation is CASSFEGLKGQPQHF.

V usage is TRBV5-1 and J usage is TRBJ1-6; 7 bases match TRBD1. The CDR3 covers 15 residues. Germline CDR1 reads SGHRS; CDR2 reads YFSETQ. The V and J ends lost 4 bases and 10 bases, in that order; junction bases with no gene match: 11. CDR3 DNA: TGCGCCAGCAGCCCCTACACAGGGGAAGGCTCACCCCTCCACTTT. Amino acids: CASSPYTGEGSPLHF.

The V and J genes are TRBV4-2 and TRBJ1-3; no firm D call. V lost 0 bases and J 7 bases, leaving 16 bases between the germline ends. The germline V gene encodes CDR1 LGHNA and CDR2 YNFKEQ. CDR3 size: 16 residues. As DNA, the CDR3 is TGTGCCAGCAGCCAAGAGGACGGCTTCCTCGGGAACACCATATATTTT. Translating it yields CASSQEDGFLGNTIYF.